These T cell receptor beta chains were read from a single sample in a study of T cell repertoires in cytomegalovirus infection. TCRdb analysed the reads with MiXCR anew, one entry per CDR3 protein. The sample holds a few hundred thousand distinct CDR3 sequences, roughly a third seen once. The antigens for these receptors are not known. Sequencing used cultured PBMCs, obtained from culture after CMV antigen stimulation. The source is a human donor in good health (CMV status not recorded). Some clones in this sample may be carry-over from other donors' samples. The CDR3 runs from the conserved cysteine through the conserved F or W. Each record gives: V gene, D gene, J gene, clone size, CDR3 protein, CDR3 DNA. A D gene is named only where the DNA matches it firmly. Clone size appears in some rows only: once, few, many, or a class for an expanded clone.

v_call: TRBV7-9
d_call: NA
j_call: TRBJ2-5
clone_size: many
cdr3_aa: CASSLVAYETQYF
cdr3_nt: TGTGCCAGCAGCTTAGTGGCCTATGAGACCCAGTACTTC

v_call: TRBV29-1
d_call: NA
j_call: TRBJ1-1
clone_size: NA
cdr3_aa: CSVETLREAFF
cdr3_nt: TGCAGCGTTGAGACACTGCGTGAAGCTTTCTTT

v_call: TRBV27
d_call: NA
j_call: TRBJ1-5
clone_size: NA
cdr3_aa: CASSLVRARNQPQHF
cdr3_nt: TGTGCCAGCAGTTTAGTGCGAGCTCGCAATCAGCCCCAGCATTTT

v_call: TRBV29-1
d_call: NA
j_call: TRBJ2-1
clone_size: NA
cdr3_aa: CSVTRNEQFF
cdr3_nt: TGCAGCGTTACCCGTAATGAGCAGTTCTTC

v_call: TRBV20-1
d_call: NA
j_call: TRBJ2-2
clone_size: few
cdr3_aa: CSARDPGSTGELFF
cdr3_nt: TGCAGTGCTAGAGATCCCGGTTCCACCGGGGAGCTGTTTTTT

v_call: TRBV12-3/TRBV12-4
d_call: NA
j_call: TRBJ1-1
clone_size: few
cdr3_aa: CASSFGNPEAFF
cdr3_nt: TGTGCCAGCAGTTTTGGGAACCCTGAAGCTTTCTTT

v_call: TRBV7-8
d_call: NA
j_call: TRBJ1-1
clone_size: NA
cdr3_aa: CASSLWGENTEAFF
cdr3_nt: TGTGCCAGCAGCTTATGGGGTGAGAACACTGAAGCTTTCTTT

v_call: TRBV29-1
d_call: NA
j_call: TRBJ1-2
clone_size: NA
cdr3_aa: CSVVTERSYGYTF
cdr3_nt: TGCAGCGTTGTTACAGAGAGATCCTATGGCTACACCTTC

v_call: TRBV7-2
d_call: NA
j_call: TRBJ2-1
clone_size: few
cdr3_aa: CASSQTTYNEQFF
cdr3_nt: TGTGCCAGCAGCCAAACTACTTACAATGAGCAGTTCTTC

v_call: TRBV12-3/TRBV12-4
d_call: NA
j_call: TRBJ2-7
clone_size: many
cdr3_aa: CASSRGSYEQYF
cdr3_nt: TGTGCCAGCAGCAGAGGCTCCTACGAGCAGTACTTC

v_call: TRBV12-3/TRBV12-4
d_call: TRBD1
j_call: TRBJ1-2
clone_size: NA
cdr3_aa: CASSGTGYGYTF
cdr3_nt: TGTGCCAGCAGCGGGACAGGCTATGGCTACACCTTC

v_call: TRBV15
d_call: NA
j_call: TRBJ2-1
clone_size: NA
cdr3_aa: CATSRGDFNEQFF
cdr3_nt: TGTGCCACCAGCAGGGGGGACTTTAATGAGCAGTTCTTC

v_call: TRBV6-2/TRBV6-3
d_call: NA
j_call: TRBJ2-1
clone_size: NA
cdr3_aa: CASTPRELLLRNEQFF
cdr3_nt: TGTGCCAGCACCCCCCGTGAGCTTCTCCTAAGGAATGAGCAGTTCTTC

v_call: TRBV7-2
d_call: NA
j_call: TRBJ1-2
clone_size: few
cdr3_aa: CASTTRVSYGYTF
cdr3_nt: TGTGCCAGCACCACCCGGGTGAGCTATGGCTACACCTTC

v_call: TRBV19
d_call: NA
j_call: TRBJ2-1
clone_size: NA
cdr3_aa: CASSMADSFYNEQFF
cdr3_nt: TGTGCCAGTAGTATGGCGGACAGCTTCTACAATGAGCAGTTCTTC

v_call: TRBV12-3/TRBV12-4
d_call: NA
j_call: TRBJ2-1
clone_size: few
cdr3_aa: CASNYNGGNEQFF
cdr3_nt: TGTGCCAGCAATTACAACGGTGGGAATGAGCAGTTCTTC

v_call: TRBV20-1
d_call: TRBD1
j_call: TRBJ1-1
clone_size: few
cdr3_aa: CSASDRANTEAFF
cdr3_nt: TGCAGTGCTAGCGACAGGGCCAACACTGAAGCTTTCTTT

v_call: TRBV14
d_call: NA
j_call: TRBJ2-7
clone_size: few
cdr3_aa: CASSPGLTYEQYF
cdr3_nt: TGTGCCAGCAGCCCCGGGCTTACCTACGAGCAGTACTTC

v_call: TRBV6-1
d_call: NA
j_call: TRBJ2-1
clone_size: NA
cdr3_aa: CASSSYREPYNEQFF
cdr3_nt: TGTGCCAGCAGTTCCTACAGGGAACCCTACAATGAGCAGTTCTTC

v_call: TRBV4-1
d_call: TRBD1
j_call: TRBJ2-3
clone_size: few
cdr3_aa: CASSHPDREDTQYF
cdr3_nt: TGCGCCAGCAGCCACCCGGACAGGGAGGATACGCAGTATTTT

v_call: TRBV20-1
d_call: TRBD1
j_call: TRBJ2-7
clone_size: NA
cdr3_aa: CSARSGTGGSYEQYF
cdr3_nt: TGCAGTGCTAGATCCGGGACAGGGGGCTCCTACGAGCAGTACTTC

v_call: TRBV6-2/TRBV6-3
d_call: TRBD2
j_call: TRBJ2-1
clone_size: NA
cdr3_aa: CASSYEGLGYNEQFF
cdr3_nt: TGTGCCAGCAGTTACGAAGGACTAGGATACAATGAGCAGTTCTTC

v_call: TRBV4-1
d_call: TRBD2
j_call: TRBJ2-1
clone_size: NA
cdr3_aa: CASNFLGGRANEQFF
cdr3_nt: TGCGCCAGCAACTTCCTCGGCGGGAGGGCCAATGAGCAGTTCTTC

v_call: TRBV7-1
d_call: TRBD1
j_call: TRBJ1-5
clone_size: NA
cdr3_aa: CASSKNRGGTQHF
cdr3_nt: TGTGCCAGCAGCAAAAACAGGGGTGGGACCCAGCATTTT

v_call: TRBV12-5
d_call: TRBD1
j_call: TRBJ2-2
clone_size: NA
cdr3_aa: CASGLVRSLSQGANTGELFF
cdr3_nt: TGTGCTAGTGGTTTGGTACGGTCCCTAAGCCAGGGGGCGAACACCGGGGAGCTGTTTTTT

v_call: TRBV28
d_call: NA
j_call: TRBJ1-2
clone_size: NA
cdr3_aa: CASSFLPGAGGYTF
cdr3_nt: TGTGCCAGCAGTTTTCTCCCGGGGGCTGGTGGCTACACCTTC

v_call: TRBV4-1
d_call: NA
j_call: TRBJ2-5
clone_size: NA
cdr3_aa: CASSQSGPWETQYF
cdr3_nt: TGCGCCAGCAGCCAGTCTGGTCCTTGGGAGACCCAGTACTTC

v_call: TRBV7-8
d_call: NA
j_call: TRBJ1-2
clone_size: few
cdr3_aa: CASTDGGTYYGYTF
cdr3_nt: TGTGCCAGCACCGATGGTGGGACTTACTATGGCTACACCTTC

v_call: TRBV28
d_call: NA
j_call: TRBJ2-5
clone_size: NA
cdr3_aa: CASSQRVGETQYF
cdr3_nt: TGTGCCAGCAGTCAAAGGGTGGGAGAGACCCAGTACTTC

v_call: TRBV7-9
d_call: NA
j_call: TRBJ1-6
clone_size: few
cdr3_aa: CASSRTENNSPLHF
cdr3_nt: TGTGCCAGCAGCAGGACGGAAAATAATTCACCCCTCCACTTT

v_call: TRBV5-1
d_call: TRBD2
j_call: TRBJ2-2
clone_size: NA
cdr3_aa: CASSPPGLAGTGELFF
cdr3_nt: TGCGCCAGCAGCCCTCCGGGACTAGCGGGTACCGGGGAGCTGTTTTTT

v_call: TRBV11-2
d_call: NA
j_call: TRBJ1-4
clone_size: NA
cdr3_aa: CASSINAAPQKLFF
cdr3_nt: TGTGCCAGCAGCATTAACGCCGCCCCCCAAAAACTGTTTTTT

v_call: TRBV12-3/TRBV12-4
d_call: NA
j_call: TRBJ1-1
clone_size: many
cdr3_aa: CASTGGGKGRVTEAFF
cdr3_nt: TGTGCCAGCACCGGTGGGGGGAAAGGGAGGGTCACTGAAGCTTTCTTT

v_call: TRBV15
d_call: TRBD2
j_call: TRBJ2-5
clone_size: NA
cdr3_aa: CATSRVVSGRARETQYF
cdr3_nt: TGTGCCACCAGCAGAGTGGTTAGCGGGAGGGCCCGGGAGACCCAGTACTTC

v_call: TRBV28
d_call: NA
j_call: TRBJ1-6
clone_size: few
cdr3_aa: CASMRVGVTKNSPLHF
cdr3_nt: TGTGCCAGCATGAGGGTCGGGGTCACGAAGAATTCACCCCTCCACTTT

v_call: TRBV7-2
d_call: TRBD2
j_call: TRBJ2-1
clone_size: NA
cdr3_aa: CASSLFDSGRAQQFF
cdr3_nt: TGTGCCAGCAGCTTGTTTGACAGCGGGAGGGCCCAGCAGTTCTTC

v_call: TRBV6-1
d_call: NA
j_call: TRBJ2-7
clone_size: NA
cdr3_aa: CARILPGDPVYEQYF
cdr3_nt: TGTGCCAGAATTTTACCGGGGGACCCCGTGTACGAGCAGTACTTC

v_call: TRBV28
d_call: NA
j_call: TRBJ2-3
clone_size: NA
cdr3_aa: CASSSYAGRTGATDTQYF
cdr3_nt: TGTGCCAGCAGTTCCTATGCGGGACGGACGGGGGCCACAGATACGCAGTATTTT

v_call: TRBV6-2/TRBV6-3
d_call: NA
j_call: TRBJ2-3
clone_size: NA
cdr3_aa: CASSFQGKDTQYF
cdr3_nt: TGTGCCAGCAGTTTTCAGGGGAAAGATACGCAGTATTTT

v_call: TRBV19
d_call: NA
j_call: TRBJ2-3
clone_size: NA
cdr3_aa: CASSIGSGLTDTQYF
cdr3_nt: TGTGCCAGTAGTATCGGTAGCGGACTCACAGATACGCAGTATTTT

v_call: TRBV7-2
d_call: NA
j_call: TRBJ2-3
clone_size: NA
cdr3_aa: CASSRRSDTDTQYF
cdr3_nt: TGTGCCAGCAGCCGCCGGAGTGACACAGATACGCAGTATTTT

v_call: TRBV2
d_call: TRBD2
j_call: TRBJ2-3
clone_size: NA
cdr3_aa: CASSELWAGGTDTQYF
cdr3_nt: TGTGCCAGCAGTGAATTGTGGGCGGGAGGAACAGATACGCAGTATTTT

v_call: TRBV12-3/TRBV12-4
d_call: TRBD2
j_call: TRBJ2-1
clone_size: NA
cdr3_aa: CASTSAGTYNEQFF
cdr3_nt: TGTGCCAGCACCTCAGCGGGAACCTACAATGAGCAGTTCTTC

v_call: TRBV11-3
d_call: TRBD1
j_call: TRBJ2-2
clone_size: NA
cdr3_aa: CASSSGTVNTGELFF
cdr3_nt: TGTGCCAGCAGCTCCGGGACAGTCAACACCGGGGAGCTGTTTTTT

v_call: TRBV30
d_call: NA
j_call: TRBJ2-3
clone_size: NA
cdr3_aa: CAWSVDSGATDTQYF
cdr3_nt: TGTGCCTGGTCTGTCGATTCGGGGGCAACAGATACGCAGTATTTT

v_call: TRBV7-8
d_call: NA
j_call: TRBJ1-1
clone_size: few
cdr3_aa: CASLGERGTEAFF
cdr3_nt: TGTGCCAGCTTGGGCGAACGGGGGACTGAAGCTTTCTTT

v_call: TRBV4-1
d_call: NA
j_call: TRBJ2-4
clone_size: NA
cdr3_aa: CASSQNEGPKNIQYF
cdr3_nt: TGCGCCAGCAGCCAAAATGAAGGGCCTAAGAACATTCAGTACTTC